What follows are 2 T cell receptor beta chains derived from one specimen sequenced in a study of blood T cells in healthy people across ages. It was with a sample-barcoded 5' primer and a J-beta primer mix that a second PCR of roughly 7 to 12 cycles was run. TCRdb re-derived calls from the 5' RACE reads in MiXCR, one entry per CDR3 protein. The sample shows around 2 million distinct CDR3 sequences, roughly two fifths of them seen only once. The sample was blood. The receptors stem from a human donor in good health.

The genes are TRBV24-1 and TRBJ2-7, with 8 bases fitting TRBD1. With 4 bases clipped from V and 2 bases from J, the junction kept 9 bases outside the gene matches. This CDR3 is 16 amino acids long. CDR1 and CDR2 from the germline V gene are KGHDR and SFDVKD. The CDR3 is CATSDPRGQVPYEQYF. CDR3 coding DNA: TGTGCCACCAGTGACCCCCGGGGACAGGTTCCCTACGAGCAGTACTTC.

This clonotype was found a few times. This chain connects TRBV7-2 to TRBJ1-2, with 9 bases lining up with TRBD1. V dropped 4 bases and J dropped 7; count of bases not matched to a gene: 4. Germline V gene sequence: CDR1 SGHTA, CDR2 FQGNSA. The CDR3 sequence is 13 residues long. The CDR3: CASSSTGGAGYTF. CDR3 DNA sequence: TGTGCCAGCAGCTCGACAGGGGGAGCTGGCTACACCTTC. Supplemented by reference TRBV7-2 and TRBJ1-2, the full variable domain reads GAGVSQSPSNKVTEKGKDVELRCDPISGHTALYWYRQSLGQGLEFLIYFQGNSAPDKSGLPSDRFSAERTGGSVSTLTIQRTQQEDSAVYLCASSSTGGAGYTFGSGTRLTVV.